This TCR beta chain was observed in a study of shared T cell receptors in the human thymus (dated by TCRdb to 2020 to 2022). About the study as a whole: The study examined how self-reactive, shared T-cell receptor alpha chains are generated in the human thymus.

The protocol used for the library was the immunoSEQ multiplex PCR assay. TCRdb's version of the immuneACCESS table is confined to in-frame rearrangements and falls short of the full clone set. An unresolved V gene accounts for under half of the shortfall where checked; the remainder is of unknown origin. The sample contains 500,000 to 750,000 clones, approximately 90% of them found a single time. The top ten constitute 0.0095% to 0.011% of the sample. Taken from the germline V gene (reference sequence), the CDR1 and CDR2 loops are SEHNR and FQNEAQ. V is cut by 4 bases and J by 1 base, and the space between the germline ends is 13 bases. Its CDR3 holds 15 amino acids, cysteine through phenylalanine. Only the CDR3 DNA is retained, 45 bases long and in frame from the first base. Points on this clone: Its antigen is still unknown. Base qualities are missing; no much larger clone stands one base away.

The same sample was also used in a study of human thymus T cells. As that second study puts it: The donors were immunologically healthy infants in Finland who had open corrective cardiac surgery for congenital heart defects. The thymus tissue came from surgical resects taken out during corrective cardiac surgery. Both the thymic and the peripheral blood repertoires appeared to show biased V and J gene segment usage. The related research reported highly overlapping thymic TCR repertoires among unrelated individuals. TCR alpha and beta repertoires from fewer than ten infant thymus samples and a few related peripheral blood samples were characterized in the study. The infant donors were about 6 to 244 days old, and the cohort included roughly six males and two females. Thymocytes were freed from the tissue by mechanical means and kept at -70 degrees C as pellets of roughly 9-30 million cells. Genomic DNA was extracted from frozen cell pellets with a QIAsymphony instrument. The immunoSEQ multiplex PCR assay was used to amplify the TCRB and TCRAD loci from a standardized quantity of quality-controlled genomic DNA. Amplicons spanned the V(D)J region at a length sufficient to cover the CDR3 and identify V and J genes. The amplicons were sequenced on an Illumina platform via the commercial immunoSEQ service. Corrections for primer bias and sequencing errors followed previously described methods, while TCRAD and TCRB definitions were based on the IMGT database. Repertoires were analysed with immunoSEQ Analyzer 3.0 and VDJTools, covering basic statistics, V/J segment usage, diversity estimates, rarefaction and pairwise overlap. To estimate diversity, the Chao1, ChaoE, Efron-Thisted, Shannon and inverse Simpson indices were applied, and diversity was also estimated on datasets down-sampled to the smallest sample. Repertoire overlap was assessed by strict matching of CDR3 nucleotide sequence, V gene and J gene, and clustering was done by Jaccard-based multidimensional scaling. Thymus samples yielded on average about 810,000 unique TCRB clonotypes, compared with some 89,000 from blood samples.

The V gene is TRBV7-9 and the J gene is TRBJ1-1, with a weak D call of TRBD1 (5 bases match). The specimen sequenced was thymocytes. This receptor was identified in a boy in the first two years of life with a congenital heart defect. Donor details come from another sample of the same person, matched by shared clones. The base sequence is TGTGCCAGCAGCTCACGGGAGGGACCGAACACTGAAGCTTTCTTT. Translated, it reads CASSSREGPNTEAFF.